This T cell receptor (beta chain) was retrieved from a study of vaccination and CD4 T cells after COVID-19. Sequencing of the DNA from cultured CD4+ T cells was carried out with the Oncomine TCR Beta short-read assay. Via MiXCR, TCRdb re-called the PCR reads, giving one row per CDR3 protein. The profile covers 7,600 or so distinct CDR3 sequences, with over 20% appearing a single time and 8% to 9.5% taken by the ten largest. Treatment of the sample: 10-day PBMC culture with coronavirus spike peptide pools or control peptides (ViraFEST assay). This clonotype has only a few counts. Antigen specificity is unknown. The source is a human donor who had recovered from COVID-19. This specimen was CD4+ T cells from blood, cultured in vitro, taken after SARS-CoV-2 vaccination.

The CDR3 sequence: CASSHRGRGNEQFF. DNA of the CDR3: TGCGCCAGCAGTCACCGTGGGCGTGGGAATGAGCAGTTCTTC. This chain joins TRBV23-1 and TRBJ2-1; D is undetermined. TRBV23-1 is noted as an ORF with a role that remains uncertain. The CDR3 runs to 14 residues. Trimming took off 3 bases at V and 7 bases at J, with 13 bases between the two ends.